This TCR beta chain was sequenced in a study of T cells expressing NK-cell markers. Study-wide results and limits: In a handful of donors, dominant clonotypes made up about 28.3-65% of CD3+CD56-NKG2C+ cells.

Note on this clonotype: Its specificity is not known.

This CDR3 is built from 17 residues. The TCR beta cDNA came from 5'RACE template switching with UMIs. TCRdb re-called the 5' RACE reads; every CDR3 protein appears as one record, without DNA. The sample holds some 600,000 distinct CDR3 sequences. This sequence joins TRBV12-3 or TRBV12-4 and TRBJ2-5; as DNA is missing, the TRBD2 call by TCRdb cannot be tested. This clonotype was obtained from a man aged 18 to 29 in good health. Input material: blood T cells: a sorted CD56 or NKG2C T cell subset, CD4+ or CD8+ T cells, or bulk PBMC T cells (not recorded which). The CDR3 here is CASSQSSRASPWETQYF.